The T cell receptor (beta chain) under discussion was sequenced for a study of T cell repertoires in cytomegalovirus infection. The CDR3 is 14 residues long. Trimming removed 2 bases from V and 8 bases from J, with 10 bases in between. In germline, CDR1 is SGHTA, CDR2 FQGNSA. TCRdb re-called the reads with MiXCR, one entry per CDR3 protein. The sample records a few hundred thousand distinct CDR3 sequences, roughly 43% being singletons. This clonotype was seen only a few times. Its antigen is unknown. This sequence was found in a human donor in good health (CMV status not recorded). Some clones in this sample may be carry-over from other donors' samples. This chain links TRBV7-2 with TRBJ1-6, with a weak D call TRBD1 (5 bases). The sequencing here drew on cultured PBMCs, taken from culture after CMV antigen stimulation. The CDR3 sequence is CASSLRTGHSPLHF. The CDR3 DNA reads as TGTGCCAGCAGCTTAAGGACGGGGCATTCACCCCTCCACTTT.